These 3 T cell receptor beta chains were sequenced from one sample in a study of beta chain features in type 1 diabetes. Expressed TCRB transcripts were sequenced because the isolated RNA had all been reverse transcribed beforehand. This table comes from immunoSEQ multiplex PCR, and its TCRdb copy is limited to in-frame clones, with some not included. The repertoire holds almost 350,000 clones, about 20% seen once, with roughly 0.045% in the top ten. Sequencing was performed on naive CD4+ T cells from blood. Every receptor here comes from a woman aged 18-35 years in good health.

This clone was seen more than once but under ten times. The chain carries TRBV5-1 and TRBJ2-3; a possible D gene is TRBD1 (6 bases). This CDR3 is 15 amino acids long. Germline CDR1 is SGHRS and CDR2 is YFSETQ. V dropped 4 bases and J dropped 5 bases, with 17 bases sitting between them. The CDR3, as DNA: TGCGCCAGCAGCCTGGACAGCCAGCGGAGAGATACGCAGTATTTT. It codes for CASSLDSQRRDTQYF.

This clone came up a few times. The chain combines TRBV29-1 with TRBJ1-1; D is ambiguous. This CDR3 is 12 amino acids long. Germline lookup yields CDR1 SQVTM and CDR2 ANQGSEA. V lost 4 bases and J lost 1, with 7 bases in between. The CDR3: CSVVEGNTEAFF. Here the CDR3 DNA reads TGCAGCGTTGTCGAGGGGAACACTGAAGCTTTCTTT.

This chain connects TRBV29-1 to TRBJ2-2, with D hard to call. Trimming took 4 bases from V and 1 from J, leaving 4 bases between them. CDR1 SQVTM and CDR2 ANQGSEA come from the germline V gene. The CDR3 covers 12 residues. CDR3 nucleotide sequence: TGCAGCGTTGTCGGGAACACCGGGGAGCTGTTTTTT. Its translation is CSVVGNTGELFF.